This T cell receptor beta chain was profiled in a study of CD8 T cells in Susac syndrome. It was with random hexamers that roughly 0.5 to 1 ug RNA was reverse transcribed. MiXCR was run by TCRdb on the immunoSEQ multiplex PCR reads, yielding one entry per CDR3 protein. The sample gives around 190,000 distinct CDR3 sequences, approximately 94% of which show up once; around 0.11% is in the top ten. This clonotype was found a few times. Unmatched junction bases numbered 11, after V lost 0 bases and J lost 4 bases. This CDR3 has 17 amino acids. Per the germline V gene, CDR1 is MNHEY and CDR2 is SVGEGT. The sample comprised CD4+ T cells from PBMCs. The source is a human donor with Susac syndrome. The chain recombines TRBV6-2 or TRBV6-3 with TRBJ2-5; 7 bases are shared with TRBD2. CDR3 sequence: CASSYSPRGIAGETQYF. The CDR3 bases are TGTGCCAGCAGTTACTCGCCCCGGGGAATAGCGGGAGAGACCCAGTACTTC.